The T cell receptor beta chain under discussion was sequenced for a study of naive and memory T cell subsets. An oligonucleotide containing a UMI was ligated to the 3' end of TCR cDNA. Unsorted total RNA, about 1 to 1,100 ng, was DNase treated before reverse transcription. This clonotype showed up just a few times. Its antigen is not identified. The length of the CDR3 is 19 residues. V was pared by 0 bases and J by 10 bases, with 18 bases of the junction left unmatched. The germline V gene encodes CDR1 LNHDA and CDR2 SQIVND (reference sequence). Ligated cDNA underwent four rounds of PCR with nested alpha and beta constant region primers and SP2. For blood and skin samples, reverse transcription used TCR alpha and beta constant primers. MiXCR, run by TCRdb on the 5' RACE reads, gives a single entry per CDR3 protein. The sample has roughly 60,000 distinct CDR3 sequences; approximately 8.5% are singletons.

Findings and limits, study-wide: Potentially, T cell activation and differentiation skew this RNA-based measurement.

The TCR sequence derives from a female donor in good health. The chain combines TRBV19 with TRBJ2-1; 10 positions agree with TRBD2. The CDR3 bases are TGTGCCAGTAGTATAGAAGGTTTAGCGGGGGGACCAACAAAGCTGGAGCAGTTCTTC. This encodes CASSIEGLAGGPTKLEQFF.